These 8 T cell receptor beta chains originate from one sample sequenced in a study of blood T cell repertoires in COVID-19. Data came from immunoSEQ multiplex PCR; TCRdb stores just in-frame clones and leaves some out. The repertoire has 290,000 or so clones, around 87% of them found once; the top ten carry roughly 1.3%. Sequencing was done on a sample of peripheral blood. The receptors were sampled from a man aged 65-85 years with acute or convalescent COVID-19.

This chain connects TRBV3-1 (or the pseudogene TRBV3-2) to TRBJ2-5; TRBD2 matches at 9 bases. V shed 1 base and J 0 bases; nucleotides not matched to a gene: 0. The CDR3 totals 15 residues. Per germline, CDR1 LGHDT and CDR2 YNNKEL (reference sequence). CDR3 loop: CASSQGLADQETQYF. The CDR3 DNA sequence: TGTGCCAGCAGCCAAGGACTAGCGGACCAAGAGACCCAGTACTTC.

The CDR3 loop is CASSVGAGVSYEQYF. The CDR3 DNA sequence: TGCGCCAGCAGTGTAGGGGCGGGGGTCTCCTACGAGCAGTACTTC. The V and J genes are TRBV5-1 and TRBJ2-7, with TRBD2 identical over 7 bases. The ends lost 5 bases at V and 0 bases at J; junction bases unmatched: 8. In germline, CDR1 is SGHRS, CDR2 YFSETQ. The CDR3 is 15 residues long.

V gene TRBV20-1 combines with J gene TRBJ1-1, with D tentatively TRBD1 (6 bases). V was shortened by 3 bases and J by 1 base, with 12 bases between the two germline ends. The CDR3 covers 14 residues. Germline-derived CDR1 and CDR2 are DFQATT and SNEGSKA (reference sequence). The CDR3 sequence is CSASKGVGNTEAFF. The DNA of the CDR3 is TGCAGTGCTAGTAAGGGGGTTGGGAACACTGAAGCTTTCTTT.

The V gene is TRBV27, the J gene TRBJ2-1; weak D call: TRBD1 (6 bases). From germline, CDR1 is MNHEY and CDR2 SMNVEV (reference sequence). V was shortened by 5 bases and J by 9 bases, with 17 bases between the two germline ends. The CDR3 covers 14 residues. Here the CDR3 DNA reads TGTGCCAGCAGTGGACCCGACTTGACAGGTGAGCAGTTCTTC. Its translation is CASSGPDLTGEQFF.

The chain links TRBV5-1 to TRBJ2-5; 8 bases match TRBD2. The CDR3 has 14 amino acids. CDR1 is SGHRS, CDR2 YFSETQ, per germline. The V segment lost 2 bases and the J segment 0 bases; nucleotides outside the gene matches: 0. As DNA, the CDR3 is TGCGCCAGCAGCTTAGCGGGGGACCAAGAGACCCAGTACTTC. Protein sequence: CASSLAGDQETQYF.

This clone was counted a single time. This chain uses TRBV6-5 with TRBJ2-5, with 12 positions matching TRBD2. J lost 6 bases, V lost 8 bases, and 7 bases had no gene match. The length of the CDR3 is 14 residues. Looked up from germline, CDR1 is MNHEY and CDR2 is SVGAGI. CDR3 coding DNA: TGTGCCAGCCATCCTACTAGCGGGAGGAAGACCCAGTACTTC. As protein: CASHPTSGRKTQYF.

The chain is built from TRBV5-1 and TRBJ2-3; tentatively, D is TRBD2 (5 bases). Trimming left V 1 base short and J 6 bases short, with 12 bases between. The CDR3 is made up of 14 amino acids. Germline CDR1 SGHRS, CDR2 YFSETQ. The CDR3 protein is CASSLLGRGDTQYF. The CDR3 coding sequence is TGCGCCAGCAGCTTGCTAGGCCGAGGGGATACGCAGTATTTT. The whole variable domain, remainder taken from reference TRBV5-1 and TRBJ2-3, is KAGVTQTPRYLIKTRGQQVTLSCSPISGHRSVSWYQQTPGQGLQFLFEYFSETQRNKGNFPGRFSGRQFSNSRSEMNVSTLELGDSALYLCASSLLGRGDTQYFGPGTRLTVL.

CDR3 protein: CASSSLSTQYF. Here the CDR3 DNA reads TGTGCCAGCAGTTCCCTTAGTACGCAGTATTTT. This chain joins TRBV28 and TRBJ2-3; D gene uncertain. The CDR3 has 11 amino acids. Germline V CDR1 and CDR2: MDHEN, SYDVKM. V was shortened by 4 bases and J by 8 bases, with 7 bases between the two germline ends. Complete variable domain (other parts from reference TRBV28 and TRBJ2-3): DVKVTQSSRYLVKRTGEKVFLECVQDMDHENMFWYRQDPGLGLRLIYFSYDVKMKEKGDIPEGYSVSREKKERFSLILESASTNQTSMYLCASSSLSTQYFGPGTRLTVL.